This passage covers 17 T cell receptor beta chains from one sample sequenced in a study of Graves' ophthalmopathy and Graves' hyperthyroidism. Amplification of TCR beta CDR3 regions used RNA transcripts. HTBI-primed RT-PCR formed the first round, and a multiplex PCR formed the second. Each CDR3 protein gets one entry after TCRdb re-called the multiplex PCR reads with MiXCR. Altogether hundreds of thousands of distinct CDR3 sequences are present, 20% to 25% being singletons, with the ten largest covering around 3.2%. The material sequenced was peripheral blood. Receptor source: a woman aged 18-30 years with stable Graves' hyperthyroidism.

Points on this clonotype: A much bigger clone sits one base away, suggesting this may be a read error. This chain uses TRBV15 with TRBJ2-5, with 8 positions matching TRBD2. The V gene end was trimmed by 2 bases and the J gene end by 4 bases; junction bases not matched to a gene: 0. CDR1 and CDR2 (germline): LNHNV, YYDKDF (reference sequence). CDR3 size: 13 residues. The CDR3 DNA follows: TGTGCCACCAGCAGACTAGCGGGAGAGACCCAGTACTTC. It codes for CATSRLAGETQYF.

The table lists this clonotype with many counts. This chain links TRBV6-1 with TRBJ1-3, with 8 bases lining up with TRBD1. CDR1 MNHNS and CDR2 SASEGT come from the germline V gene. The CDR3 runs to 16 residues. The V segment lost 5 bases and the J segment 3 bases; nucleotides outside the gene matches: 9. The CDR3 nucleotides read TGTGCCAGCAGTACGTCAGACAGGGGTGGTGGAAACACCATATATTTT. Residues: CASSTSDRGGGNTIYF.

About this clonotype itself: A read error may account for a junction end that differs from germline. This chain links TRBV4-3 with TRBJ2-2; D gene ambiguous. Germline V lookup: CDR1 LGHNA, CDR2 YSLEER. The CDR3 runs 14 residues. In DNA form, the CDR3 reads TGCGCCAGAAGCCAAGCCTGGATCACCGGGGAGCTGTTTTTT. It specifies CARSQAWITGELFF.

There are many counts of this clonotype. The gene calls are TRBV6-2 or TRBV6-3 and TRBJ2-6, with a weak D call TRBD2 (6 bases). The CDR3 has 16 amino acids. Germline-derived CDR1 and CDR2 are MNHEY and SVGEGT. The V gene lost 6 bases and the J gene lost 0 bases, with 12 bases spanning the gap. The CDR3 here is CASRTWGDSGANVLTF. The CDR3 DNA sequence: TGTGCCAGCAGAACGTGGGGGGACTCTGGGGCCAACGTCCTGACTTTC.

Many counts were recorded for this clonotype. The rearrangement links TRBV20-1 to TRBJ1-2, with D unclear. Between the trimmed V and J ends, which lost 2 bases and 8 bases, there was a span of 15 bases. Per germline, CDR1 DFQATT and CDR2 SNEGSKA (reference sequence). The CDR3 has 13 residues. CDR3 DNA sequence: TGCAGTGCTAGACCAAAGAACACCGTGGGCTACACCTTC. Its translation is CSARPKNTVGYTF.

There are many counts of this clonotype. The gene calls are TRBV2 and TRBJ2-4, with D perhaps matching TRBD2 (6 bases). V shed 4 bases and J shed 9 bases, with 22 bases lying between them. The CDR3 contains 16 residues. Germline-derived CDR1 and CDR2 are SNHLY and FYNNEI. In nucleotides, the CDR3 is TGTGCCAGCAGTGCTATAACCGGCGGGAAGTTGGGCATTCAGTACTTC. Protein product: CASSAITGGKLGIQYF.

The J gene is TRBJ2-5, the V gene TRBV27, with D unclear. Trimming took off 6 bases at V and 6 bases at J, with 14 bases between the two ends. This CDR3 has 13 amino acids. Germline loops: CDR1 MNHEY, CDR2 SMNVEV (reference sequence). DNA of the CDR3: TGTGCCAGCAGCTTAAGTAGACAACAGACCCAGTACTTC. Its protein is CASSLSRQQTQYF.

Comments on this clonotype: A read error is possible here, since a much larger clone lies one base away. The gene calls are TRBV4-3 and TRBJ2-7; D call uncertain. CDR1 and CDR2 from the germline V gene are LGHNA and YSLEER. V was shortened by 0 bases and J by 0 bases, with 6 bases between the two germline ends. This CDR3 has 14 amino acids. CDR3 loop: CASSQEGCSYEQYF. The DNA of the CDR3 is TGCGCCAGCAGCCAAGAAGGTTGCTCCTACGAGCAGTACTTC.

The gene calls are TRBV7-8 and TRBJ2-2; possibly TRBD1 or TRBD2 for D (5 bases each). V was clipped by 4 bases and J by 7 bases, with 7 bases between them. Per germline, CDR1 SGHVS and CDR2 FQNEAQ. The CDR3 extends over 12 amino acids. This chain's CDR3 is CASSWGNGELFF. CDR3 DNA: TGTGCCAGCAGCTGGGGGAACGGGGAGCTGTTTTTT.

This clonotype appeared many times. This rearrangement joins TRBV6-2 or TRBV6-3 to TRBJ2-5; 8 bases are shared with TRBD2. The germline gives CDR1 MNHEY, CDR2 SVGEGT. The CDR3 loop spans 14 amino acids. The J segment lost 4 bases and the V segment lost 4 bases, leaving 5 bases of the junction unmatched. DNA of the CDR3: TGTGCCAGCAGTTCCGGGACTAGTTCAGAGACCCAGTACTTC. It encodes CASSSGTSSETQYF.

There are a few counts of this clonotype. A read error is possible here, since a much larger clone lies one base away. The rearrangement uses TRBV2 and TRBJ2-5; possible D gene TRBD2, 6 bases. Germline CDR1 is SNHLY and CDR2 is FYNNEI. This CDR3 region has 16 residues. V was shortened by 1 base and J by 2 bases, with 14 bases between the two germline ends. The DNA for the CDR3 is TGTGCCAGCAGTGAAGGGTTAGCGGTAGGTCAAGAGACCCAGTACTTC. Its translation is CASSEGLAVGQETQYF.

This clonotype was seen only a few times. CDR3 coding DNA: TGTGCCAGCAGCTGGGCGGGGATGGGAGATACGCAGTATTTT. Translating it yields CASSWAGMGDTQYF. V gene TRBV11-2 combines with J gene TRBJ2-3; D may be TRBD2 (6 bases). Germline V gives CDR1 SGHAT, CDR2 FQNNGV. This CDR3 is built from 14 residues. Trimming removed 4 bases from V and 5 bases from J, with 13 bases in between. The variable domain in full, completed from reference TRBV11-2 and TRBJ2-3, reads EAGVAQSPRYKIIEKRQSVAFWCNPISGHATLYWYQQILGQGPKLLIQFQNNGVVDDSQLPKDRFSAERLKGVDSTLKIQPAKLEDSAVYLCASSWAGMGDTQYFGPGTRLTVL.

This clonotype was observed many times. The chain employs TRBV13 and TRBJ1-1, with TRBD1 matching over 12 bases. V lost 0 bases and J lost 5; bases outside the gene matches: 7. The CDR3 is made up of 17 amino acids. CDR1 is PRHDT and CDR2 is FYEKMQ in the germline V gene (reference sequence). For the CDR3, the DNA is TGTGCCAGCAGCTTAGGGTGGGACAGGGGGCAAGGGACTGAAGCTTTCTTT. It encodes CASSLGWDRGQGTEAFF.

This clonotype showed up many times. The chain employs TRBV6-5 and TRBJ2-5, with TRBD2 identical over 8 bases. The junction had 15 bases not matched to a gene; V was cut back by 5 bases and J by 4 bases. The CDR3 totals 17 residues. From germline, CDR1 is MNHEY and CDR2 SVGAGI. The CDR3 coding sequence is TGTGCCAGCAGTCGTACGGGAGGGATAAACGGGATAGAGACCCAGTACTTC. Protein product: CASSRTGGINGIETQYF.

This clonotype was counted ten times or more. The gene calls are TRBV28 and TRBJ2-2, with 10 nucleotides matching TRBD1. From germline, CDR1 is MDHEN and CDR2 SYDVKM. The CDR3 extends over 17 amino acids. V shed 4 bases and J 8 bases; nucleotides not matched to a gene: 13. CDR3 sequence reads: CASSSYSGTGVLGELFF. The CDR3 coding sequence is TGTGCCAGCAGTTCCTACTCCGGGACAGGGGTTTTAGGGGAGCTGTTTTTT.

This clonotype appeared many times. This chain uses TRBV6-5 with TRBJ2-7; D is ambiguous. The germline gives CDR1 MNHEY, CDR2 SVGAGI. This CDR3 has 15 residues. Between the trimmed V and J ends, which lost 2 bases and 2 bases, there was a span of 13 bases. The CDR3 is CASSYRDGPTYEQYF. CDR3 sequence (DNA): TGTGCCAGCAGTTACCGAGACGGACCCACCTACGAGCAGTACTTC.

The rearrangement links TRBV6-2 or TRBV6-3 to TRBJ2-5; no clear D gene. The length of the CDR3 is 13 residues. The V end lost 8 bases, the J end lost 5 bases, and 15 bases lay between the germline ends. The germline gives CDR1 MNHEY, CDR2 SVGEGT. In DNA, the CDR3 is TGTGCCAGCTCCCGTTACCTCTGGGAGACCCAGTACTTC. Residues: CASSRYLWETQYF.